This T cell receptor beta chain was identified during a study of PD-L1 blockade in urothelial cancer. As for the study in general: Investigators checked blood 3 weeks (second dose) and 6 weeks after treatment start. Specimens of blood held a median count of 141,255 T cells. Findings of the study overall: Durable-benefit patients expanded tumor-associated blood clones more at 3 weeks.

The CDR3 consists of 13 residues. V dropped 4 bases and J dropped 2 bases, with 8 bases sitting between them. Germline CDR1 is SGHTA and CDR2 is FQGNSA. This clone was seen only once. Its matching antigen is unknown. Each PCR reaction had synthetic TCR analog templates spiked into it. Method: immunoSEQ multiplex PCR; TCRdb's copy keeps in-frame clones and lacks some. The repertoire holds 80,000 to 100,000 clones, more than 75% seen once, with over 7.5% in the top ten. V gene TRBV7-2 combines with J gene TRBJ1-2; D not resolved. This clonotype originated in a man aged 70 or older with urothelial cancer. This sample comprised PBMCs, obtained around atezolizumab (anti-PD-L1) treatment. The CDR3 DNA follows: TGTGCCAGCAGCTCCTCGAGGAACTATGGCTACACCTTC. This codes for CASSSSRNYGYTF.